This TCR beta chain was captured by sequencing in a study of CD8+CD57+ T cells in acquired aplastic anemia. Genomic DNA provided the template from which TCR beta VDJ and CDR3 profiles were obtained. Via MiXCR, TCRdb re-called the reads, giving one row per CDR3 protein. The sample lists some 92,000 distinct CDR3 sequences; about 66% were seen once. About this clonotype: Its target is not known.

This CDR3 contains 14 residues. Trimming cost V 4 bases and J 9 bases, with 16 bases left between them. Germline V gene lookup returns CDR1 LNHDA and CDR2 SQIVND (reference sequence). Notes on the study in general: About 29 sequences, all CD8+ CDR3, were shared between patients and controls.

Patients chosen for sequencing had CD8+CD57+ cells that had expanded, as shown by flow cytometry. The receptor's source is a human donor with aplastic anemia. The chain combines TRBV19 with TRBJ2-1, with D unclear. Sequencing was performed on sorted CD4+, CD8+, or CD8+CD57+ T cells (not recorded which) from PBMCs. This CDR3 reads CASSTNQPLLEQFF. The CDR3 coding sequence is TGTGCCAGTAGTACGAACCAGCCACTTCTTGAGCAGTTCTTC.